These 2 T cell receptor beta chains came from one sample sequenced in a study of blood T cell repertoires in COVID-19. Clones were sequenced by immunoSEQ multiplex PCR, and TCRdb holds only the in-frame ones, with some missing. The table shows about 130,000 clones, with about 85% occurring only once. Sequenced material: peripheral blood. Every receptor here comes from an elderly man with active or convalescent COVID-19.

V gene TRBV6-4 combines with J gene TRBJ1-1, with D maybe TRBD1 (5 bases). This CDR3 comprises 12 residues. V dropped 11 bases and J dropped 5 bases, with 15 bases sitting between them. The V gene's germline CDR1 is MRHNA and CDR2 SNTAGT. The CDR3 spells CAGGGAGTEAFF. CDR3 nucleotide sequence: TGTGCCGGCGGAGGGGCTGGGACTGAAGCTTTCTTT.

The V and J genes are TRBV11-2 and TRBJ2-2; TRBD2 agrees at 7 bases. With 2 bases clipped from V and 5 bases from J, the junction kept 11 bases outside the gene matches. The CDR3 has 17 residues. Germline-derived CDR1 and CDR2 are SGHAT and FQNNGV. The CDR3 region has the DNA TGTGCCAGCAGCTTAAGTGGAGGGTGGGGAGGGACCGGGGAGCTGTTTTTT. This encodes CASSLSGGWGGTGELFF.